Below are 13 T cell receptor beta chains sequenced from a single sample in a study of cytomegalovirus exposure and HLA in healthy donors. The PCR ran on 60 Vbeta and 13 Jbeta primers. Measured with immunoSEQ multiplex PCR; TCRdb has only the in-frame clones, and not every one. The sample yields 100,000 to 140,000 clones, roughly 76% seen once. The specimen sequenced was PBMCs. All receptors come from a man younger than 35 in good health and CMV-seronegative.

The chain carries TRBV7-9 and TRBJ2-1; D might be TRBD1 (6 bases). Per germline, CDR1 SEHNR and CDR2 FQNEAQ (reference sequence). Between the trimmed V and J ends, which lost 4 bases and 4 bases, there was a span of 17 bases. CDR3 length equals 16 residues. The CDR3 loop reads CASSYFLGQGYNEQFF. In nucleotides, the CDR3 is TGTGCCAGCAGCTACTTCCTGGGGCAGGGGTACAATGAGCAGTTCTTC.

This chain links TRBV9 with TRBJ2-5; 7 bases fit TRBD2. The V gene's germline CDR1 is SGDLS and CDR2 YYNGEE. V lost 0 bases to trimming and J lost 2 bases; unmatched junction nucleotides: 1. This CDR3 comprises 14 residues. The CDR3 sequence: CASSVELAQETQYF. CDR3 DNA sequence: TGTGCCAGCAGCGTAGAACTAGCGCAAGAGACCCAGTACTTC.

This chain links TRBV9 with TRBJ2-5; 9 bases align to TRBD2. The CDR3 is 15 residues long. Per germline, CDR1 SGDLS and CDR2 YYNGEE. J gave up 2 bases and V 3 bases, and 5 bases lay outside the gene matches. The CDR3, as DNA: TGTGCCAGCAGCGCCGGGACTAGCCCTCAAGAGACCCAGTACTTC. Translating it yields CASSAGTSPQETQYF.

This chain joins TRBV7-6 and TRBJ1-1, with D hard to call. The CDR3 runs to 15 residues. With 8 bases removed from V and 4 bases from J, the gap between germline ends came to 20 bases. Germline V gives CDR1 SGHVS, CDR2 FNYEAQ. The DNA for the CDR3 is TGTGCCAGCTCTCCTAGACCCTCCGGCCGCACTGAAGCTTTCTTT. Translating it yields CASSPRPSGRTEAFF.

The chain links TRBV7-9 to TRBJ2-5, with unresolved D. TRBJ2-7 matches the DNA end more closely, so the J call is doubtful. The CDR3 is 13 amino acids. Germline-derived CDR1 and CDR2 are SEHNR and FQNEAQ (reference sequence). CDR3 in amino acids: CASSRSGTYEQYF. For the CDR3, the DNA is TGTGCCAGCAGCCGATCAGGCACCTACGAGCAGTACTTC.

This clone was picked up a small number of times. In DNA form, the CDR3 reads TGTGCCAGCAAAGGAAGGGGGTGGGACACTGAAGCTTTCTTT. This translates into CASKGRGWDTEAFF. This chain uses TRBV6-5 with TRBJ1-1; maybe TRBD1 (6 bases). This CDR3 region has 14 residues. Per germline, CDR1 MNHEY and CDR2 SVGAGI. Trimming left V 7 bases short and J 3 bases short, with 15 bases between.

The chain joins TRBV21-1 to TRBJ1-4; the table's D gene call, TRBD1, was not cross checked with the DNA. TRBV21-1 is noted as a pseudogene. The CDR3 consists of 15 residues. This CDR3 reads CASSERQTTNEKLFF. In DNA, the CDR3 is TGTGCCAGCAGCGAGAGACAGACAACTAATGAAAAACTGTTTTTT.

The CDR3 spells CAISATGGDYGYTF. Written as DNA, the CDR3 is TGTGCCATCAGTGCCACAGGGGGCGACTATGGCTACACCTTC. V usage is TRBV10-3 and J usage is TRBJ1-2, with 9 positions matching TRBD1. Trimming took 4 bases from V and 3 from J; bases not matched to a gene: 3. Germline V CDR1 and CDR2: ENHRY, SYGVKD. The CDR3 extends over 14 amino acids.

This clone has only a few counts. J is TRBJ1-5 and V is TRBV7-2; D is ambiguous. The V gene's germline CDR1 is SGHTA and CDR2 FQGNSA. This CDR3 has 15 amino acids. The V end was cut by 3 bases, the J end by 0 bases, with 9 bases between. The CDR3 loop reads CASSFGVLSNQPQHF. For the CDR3, the DNA is TGTGCCAGCAGCTTCGGGGTCCTTAGCAATCAGCCCCAGCATTTT.

The chain couples TRBV5-6 to TRBJ1-2; no reliable D call. V was trimmed by 0 bases and J by 4 bases, leaving 10 bases between them. Germline CDR1 SGHDT, CDR2 YYEEEE. CDR3 length: 14 residues. CDR3 loop: CASSLGTVRYGYTF. DNA of the CDR3: TGTGCCAGCAGCTTGGGTACTGTTCGCTATGGCTACACCTTC.

V gene TRBV5-4 combines with J gene TRBJ1-5, with no clear D. This CDR3 comprises 15 residues. The V gene's germline CDR1 is SGHNT and CDR2 YYREEE (reference sequence). Trimming removed 3 bases at V and 7 bases at J, with 17 bases between. The CDR3 region has the DNA TGTGCCAGCAGCTGGCGTGGGCCTACTGGGCAGCCCCAGCATTTT. Translating gives CASSWRGPTGQPQHF.

The V and J genes are TRBV28 and TRBJ2-6; TRBD1 matches 7 bases. Germline loops: CDR1 MDHEN, CDR2 SYDVKM. V lost 10 bases and J lost 7; bases outside the gene matches: 10. The CDR3 runs 14 residues. The DNA of the CDR3 is TGTGCCATTACGAGGACAGGACCCGCCAACGTCCTGACTTTC. It is translated as CAITRTGPANVLTF.

V gene TRBV19 combines with J gene TRBJ1-6, with D perhaps TRBD1 (6 bases). This CDR3 comprises 15 residues. V dropped 9 bases and J dropped 9 bases, with 21 bases sitting between them. CDR1 and CDR2 (germline): LNHDA, SQIVND (reference sequence). CDR3 amino acids: CASRDNLVPGSPLHF. Written as DNA, the CDR3 is TGTGCCAGCCGGGACAACCTTGTGCCGGGTTCACCCCTCCACTTT. Drawing the rest from reference TRBV19 and TRBJ1-6, the complete variable domain is DGGITQSPKYLFRKEGQNVTLSCEQNLNHDAMYWYRQDPGQGLRLIYYSQIVNDFQKGDIAEGYSVSREKKESFPLTVTSAQKNPTAFYLCASRDNLVPGSPLHFGNGTRLTVT.